This T cell receptor (beta chain) was retrieved from a study of CXCR3-negative and CXCR3-positive naive CD8 T cells. Study findings and constraints: Cryopreserved cells showed partially decreased CXCR3 expression, and most assays used fresh PBMCs.

UMI-labeled 5' RACE TRB cDNA libraries were prepared from the cells. Reprocessing the 5' RACE reads, TCRdb reports a single entry for every CDR3 protein and omits DNA. The listing contains some 130,000 distinct CDR3 sequences. Every CD8+ T cell subset underwent triplicate sorting at a few hundred thousand cells apiece. As to this clonotype: The antigen is undetermined.

This CDR3 has 15 amino acids. Germline V gene data show CDR1 as SGHVS and CDR2 as FQNEAQ. The source material was naive CXCR3- CD8+ T cells from blood. Described subset: CD45RO-CCR7+CD27+CD95- naive CD8+ T cells lacking CXCR3 (TNR3-). This clonotype originated in a human donor in good health. Some clones in this sample may be carry-over from other donors' samples. This rearrangement joins TRBV7-8 to TRBJ2-3; TCRdb outputs TRBD1, but without DNA this stays unchecked. This CDR3 reads CASSLAPGPGNTQYF. The full variable domain, its missing parts supplied by reference TRBV7-8 and TRBJ2-3, is GAGVSQSPRYKVAKRGQDVALRCDPISGHVSLFWYQQALGQGPEFLTYFQNEAQLDKSGLPSDRFFAERPEGSVSTLKIQRTQQEDSAVYLCASSLAPGPGNTQYFGPGTRLTVL.